The rows below give T cell receptor beta chains drawn from one sample of a study of T cells after yellow fever vaccination. TCRdb redid the calling of the 5' RACE reads with MiXCR, one entry per CDR3 protein. The sample lists 300,000 to 400,000 distinct CDR3 sequences, around 11% occurring once. The source material was CD4+ T cells sorted from PBMCs, sampled 45 days after the yellow fever booster vaccination. The receptors here all came from a man aged 18 to 30 who received the YFV17D yellow fever vaccine. Each CDR3 is given with its conserved first and last residue. Fields, in order: J gene, clone size, V gene, D gene, CDR3 DNA, CDR3 protein. The D gene is left open where the match is weak. Size values are once, few and many counts, or a class for expanded clones, and some rows have none.

j_call: TRBJ1-2; clone_size: NA; v_call: TRBV6-6; d_call: TRBD1; cdr3_nt: TGTGCCAGCAGTGTACGGGACAGGGCAAGAGGGATTAGTTATGGGGGCTACACCTTC; cdr3_aa: CASSVRDRARGISYGGYTF
j_call: TRBJ2-7; clone_size: many; v_call: TRBV5-1; d_call: NA; cdr3_nt: TGCGCCAGCAGCCTCACACGGGCCGCAGCCTACGAGCAGTACTTC; cdr3_aa: CASSLTRAAAYEQYF
j_call: TRBJ2-3; clone_size: few; v_call: TRBV4-1; d_call: NA; cdr3_nt: TGCGCCAGCAGCCAAGGGGGGACCGCAGATACGCAGTATTTT; cdr3_aa: CASSQGGTADTQYF
j_call: TRBJ2-1; clone_size: NA; v_call: TRBV3-1; d_call: NA; cdr3_nt: TGTGCCAGCAGCCGCGGACTGACCCAGGCCCAGTTCTTC; cdr3_aa: CASSRGLTQAQFF
j_call: TRBJ2-1; clone_size: few; v_call: TRBV3-1; d_call: NA; cdr3_nt: TGTGCCAGCAGCCAAGAAGGGGGTGGGATCTCCTACAATGAGCAGTTCTTC; cdr3_aa: CASSQEGGGISYNEQFF
j_call: TRBJ2-5; clone_size: few; v_call: TRBV20-1; d_call: NA; cdr3_nt: TGCAGTGCTAAAGGCAGGGCGAAAGAGACCCAGTACTTC; cdr3_aa: CSAKGRAKETQYF
j_call: TRBJ2-2; clone_size: few; v_call: TRBV6-5; d_call: NA; cdr3_nt: TGTGCCAGCAGTTTTATCCGGGCCGGGACCGGGGAGCTGTTTTTT; cdr3_aa: CASSFIRAGTGELFF
j_call: TRBJ2-4; clone_size: once; v_call: TRBV5-6; d_call: TRBD1; cdr3_nt: TGTGCCAGCAGCTTCCTGGGACAGGGATTAGCCAAAAACATTCAGTACTTC; cdr3_aa: CASSFLGQGLAKNIQYF
j_call: TRBJ1-2; clone_size: few; v_call: TRBV5-1; d_call: TRBD1; cdr3_nt: TGCGCCAGCAGCTTGGAAGGGGGCCGGTATCGTTTC; cdr3_aa: CASSLEGGRYRF
j_call: TRBJ2-7; clone_size: NA; v_call: TRBV5-1; d_call: NA; cdr3_nt: TGCGCCAGCAGCCCAGGACAGAGGGTCTACGAGCAGTACTTC; cdr3_aa: CASSPGQRVYEQYF
j_call: TRBJ2-3; clone_size: NA; v_call: TRBV20-1; d_call: NA; cdr3_nt: TGCAGTGCCGAGTGGTCCACAGATACGCAGTATTTT; cdr3_aa: CSAEWSTDTQYF
j_call: TRBJ1-2; clone_size: many; v_call: TRBV12-3/TRBV12-4; d_call: TRBD1; cdr3_nt: TGTGCCAGCAGTCCGACAGGGGGGCCCTATGGCTACACCTTC; cdr3_aa: CASSPTGGPYGYTF
j_call: TRBJ2-3; clone_size: NA; v_call: TRBV5-1; d_call: NA; cdr3_nt: TGCGCCAGCAGAGGAGGCAGTCGCACAGATACGCAGTATTTT; cdr3_aa: CASRGGSRTDTQYF
j_call: TRBJ1-5; clone_size: NA; v_call: TRBV3-1; d_call: TRBD1; cdr3_nt: TGTGCCAGCAGCCCCGGACAGGGTCCAAATCAGCCCCTGCATTTT; cdr3_aa: CASSPGQGPNQPLHF
j_call: TRBJ2-1; clone_size: many; v_call: TRBV14; d_call: NA; cdr3_nt: TGTGCCAGCAGCCACCCGACAGGACGGCCCTACAATGAGCAGTTCTTC; cdr3_aa: CASSHPTGRPYNEQFF
j_call: TRBJ1-2; clone_size: few; v_call: TRBV5-1; d_call: NA; cdr3_nt: TGCGCCAGCAGCTTGGGGTCAGGGGAAGGCTACACCTTC; cdr3_aa: CASSLGSGEGYTF
j_call: TRBJ2-5; clone_size: few; v_call: TRBV10-3; d_call: NA; cdr3_nt: TGTGCCATCAGTGAGGGAAGGGGCGAACAAGAGACCCAGTACTTC; cdr3_aa: CAISEGRGEQETQYF
j_call: TRBJ2-7; clone_size: NA; v_call: TRBV20-1; d_call: TRBD2; cdr3_nt: TGCAGTGCTAGTGGACTAGCGGGGTTCTCCTACGAGCAGTACTTC; cdr3_aa: CSASGLAGFSYEQYF
j_call: TRBJ2-3; clone_size: NA; v_call: TRBV7-9; d_call: TRBD2; cdr3_nt: TGTGCCAGCAGCTCTGAGCGGGGGGGCCTTTGGGATACGCAGTATTTT; cdr3_aa: CASSSERGGLWDTQYF
j_call: TRBJ2-5; clone_size: NA; v_call: TRBV29-1; d_call: TRBD1; cdr3_nt: TGCAGCGTTCAGGGGGCGAAATTTACGGAGACCCAGTACTTC; cdr3_aa: CSVQGAKFTETQYF
j_call: TRBJ1-4; clone_size: NA; v_call: TRBV7-8; d_call: NA; cdr3_nt: TGTGCCAGCAGCTTTCTACGAAACGGGGAACTGTTTTTT; cdr3_aa: CASSFLRNGELFF
j_call: TRBJ1-5; clone_size: NA; v_call: TRBV12-3/TRBV12-4; d_call: NA; cdr3_nt: TGTGCCAGCAGTCGGCGGATGGCGGGCAATCAGCCCCAGCATTTT; cdr3_aa: CASSRRMAGNQPQHF
j_call: TRBJ2-3; clone_size: NA; v_call: TRBV4-3; d_call: NA; cdr3_nt: TGCGCCAGCAGCCAACGACAGACTAGCACAGATACGCAGTATTTT; cdr3_aa: CASSQRQTSTDTQYF
j_call: TRBJ2-4; clone_size: few; v_call: TRBV20-1; d_call: NA; cdr3_nt: TGCAGTGCTGCCCGGGAGCCCAAAAACATTCAGTACTTC; cdr3_aa: CSAAREPKNIQYF
j_call: TRBJ2-5; clone_size: once; v_call: TRBV6-2/TRBV6-3; d_call: NA; cdr3_nt: TGTGCCAGCAGCCACACGATGGGCAGCGAGGGGCGGGAGACCCAGTACTTC; cdr3_aa: CASSHTMGSEGRETQYF
j_call: TRBJ1-1; clone_size: few; v_call: TRBV3-1; d_call: NA; cdr3_nt: TGTGCCAGCAGCCAAACTGACATTTTGTCGGAAGCTTTCTTT; cdr3_aa: CASSQTDILSEAFF
j_call: TRBJ2-2; clone_size: few; v_call: TRBV3-1; d_call: TRBD2; cdr3_nt: TGTGCCAGCAGCCAAGTAGCGGGGGGCGGGGAGCTGTTTTTT; cdr3_aa: CASSQVAGGGELFF
j_call: TRBJ1-6; clone_size: few; v_call: TRBV18; d_call: TRBD1; cdr3_nt: TGTGCCAGCTCCCAGGACAGGGTTAACTCACCCCTCCACTTT; cdr3_aa: CASSQDRVNSPLHF
j_call: TRBJ1-2; clone_size: NA; v_call: TRBV28; d_call: NA; cdr3_nt: TGTGCCAGCAGGCTTACAGGGTTTAGTGGCTACACCTTC; cdr3_aa: CASRLTGFSGYTF
j_call: TRBJ2-3; clone_size: few; v_call: TRBV4-3; d_call: TRBD2; cdr3_nt: TGCGCCAGCAGCCAAGAAATCCCGGCTAGCGGCCCTCGCACAGATACGCAGTATTTT; cdr3_aa: CASSQEIPASGPRTDTQYF
j_call: TRBJ2-5; clone_size: many; v_call: TRBV20-1; d_call: TRBD1; cdr3_nt: TGCAGTGCTAGGTACAGGGGCAAGTGGACCCAGTACTTC; cdr3_aa: CSARYRGKWTQYF
j_call: TRBJ2-1; clone_size: few; v_call: TRBV29-1; d_call: TRBD1; cdr3_nt: TGCAGCGGCCGGGACAGCCCCTACAATGAGCAGTTCTTC; cdr3_aa: CSGRDSPYNEQFF
j_call: TRBJ2-7; clone_size: NA; v_call: TRBV12-3/TRBV12-4; d_call: TRBD1; cdr3_nt: TGTGCCAGCAGCCCACAGGGGGCTCTCGAGCAGTACTTC; cdr3_aa: CASSPQGALEQYF
j_call: TRBJ1-6; clone_size: few; v_call: TRBV4-1; d_call: NA; cdr3_nt: TGCGCCAGCAGCCCTTGGGGGAAGGGTAGTTCACCCCTCCACTTT; cdr3_aa: CASSPWGKGSSPLHF
j_call: TRBJ2-3; clone_size: few; v_call: TRBV7-2; d_call: NA; cdr3_nt: TGTGCCAGCAGCTTTATTCCCTACGGGGGACGCACAGATACGCAGTATTTT; cdr3_aa: CASSFIPYGGRTDTQYF
j_call: TRBJ2-3; clone_size: few; v_call: TRBV6-1; d_call: TRBD2; cdr3_nt: TGTGCCAGCAGTGAGGTTGGCGGGGGAAGGACAGATACGCAGTATTTT; cdr3_aa: CASSEVGGGRTDTQYF
j_call: TRBJ1-1; clone_size: few; v_call: TRBV20-1; d_call: NA; cdr3_nt: TGCAGGGCGGCACGGGGTTTCGACACTGAAGCTTTCTTT; cdr3_aa: CRAARGFDTEAFF
j_call: TRBJ2-3; clone_size: NA; v_call: TRBV7-2; d_call: NA; cdr3_nt: TGTGCCAGCAGCTTAGTGGTCCTAGCTGGAGATACGCAGTATTTT; cdr3_aa: CASSLVVLAGDTQYF
j_call: TRBJ2-3; clone_size: few; v_call: TRBV4-1; d_call: TRBD2; cdr3_nt: TGCGCCAGCAGCCAAGCTGCTAGCGGAACTAGCACAGATACGCAGTATTTT; cdr3_aa: CASSQAASGTSTDTQYF